This is a list of T cell receptor beta chains from one sample in a study of blood T cells in healthy people across ages. TCRdb recomputed calls from the 5' RACE reads with MiXCR, one row per CDR3 protein. Among around 710,000 distinct CDR3 sequences, more than 40% were seen once, and the ten largest hold around 20%. Sequencing was done on a sample of blood. All receptors come from a woman aged 55 to 70 in good health. Each CDR3 is given with its conserved first and last residue. The D gene is left open where the match is weak. Expanded clones get a size class; other rows say once, few or many, or leave the size out.

abundance: -; j_gene: TRBJ2-7; d_gene: TRBD2; v_gene: TRBV12-3/TRBV12-4; CDR3aa: CASSFYGTSERNYEQYF; CDR3nt: TGTGCCAGCAGTTTTTATGGGACTAGCGAACGTAACTACGAGCAGTACTTC
abundance: few; j_gene: TRBJ2-1; d_gene: -; v_gene: TRBV20-1; CDR3aa: CSARDRGEGQQFF; CDR3nt: TGCAGTGCTAGAGATAGGGGGGAGGGACAGCAGTTCTTC
abundance: -; j_gene: TRBJ2-7; d_gene: TRBD1; v_gene: TRBV2; CDR3aa: CASRYPVPGQGVDEQYF; CDR3nt: TGTGCCAGCAGGTATCCAGTACCGGGACAGGGGGTGGACGAGCAGTACTTC
abundance: -; j_gene: TRBJ1-2; d_gene: -; v_gene: TRBV2; CDR3aa: CANRWDHRGYGYTF; CDR3nt: TGTGCCAACCGGTGGGACCACCGCGGCTATGGCTACACCTTC
abundance: few; j_gene: TRBJ2-1; d_gene: -; v_gene: TRBV6-5; CDR3aa: CASSSDNKKRDEQFF; CDR3nt: TGTGCCAGCAGTTCCGACAACAAAAAAAGGGATGAGCAGTTCTTC
abundance: -; j_gene: TRBJ1-2; d_gene: -; v_gene: TRBV12-5; CDR3aa: CASVLGGGYGYTF; CDR3nt: TGTGCTAGTGTCCTCGGAGGTGGCTATGGCTACACCTTC
abundance: -; j_gene: TRBJ2-7; d_gene: -; v_gene: TRBV3-1; CDR3aa: CASSPQSRIYNEQYF; CDR3nt: TGTGCCAGCAGCCCGCAGAGCCGAATATACAATGAGCAGTACTTC
abundance: -; j_gene: TRBJ1-5; d_gene: -; v_gene: TRBV12-3/TRBV12-4; CDR3aa: CASSQDSHRPQHF; CDR3nt: TGTGCCAGCAGCCAGGACAGCCATCGGCCCCAGCATTTT
abundance: few; j_gene: TRBJ2-4; d_gene: TRBD1; v_gene: TRBV20-1; CDR3aa: CSAYPTGTAKNIQYF; CDR3nt: TGCAGTGCTTACCCGACAGGGACAGCCAAAAACATTCAGTACTTC
abundance: -; j_gene: TRBJ2-7; d_gene: -; v_gene: TRBV12-3/TRBV12-4; CDR3aa: CASSSTRGAYEQYF; CDR3nt: TGTGCCAGCAGTTCCACTAGGGGGGCCTACGAGCAGTACTTC
abundance: -; j_gene: TRBJ1-2; d_gene: -; v_gene: TRBV12-3/TRBV12-4; CDR3aa: CASSLARIHGYTF; CDR3nt: TGTGCCAGCAGTTTAGCCCGGATCCATGGCTACACCTTC
abundance: few; j_gene: TRBJ2-3; d_gene: TRBD1; v_gene: TRBV19; CDR3aa: CASSKQPGQRTDTQYF; CDR3nt: TGTGCCAGTAGTAAACAGCCGGGACAGCGCACAGATACGCAGTATTTT
abundance: few; j_gene: TRBJ2-5; d_gene: TRBD2; v_gene: TRBV20-1; CDR3aa: CSATGLAEETQYF; CDR3nt: TGCAGTGCAACCGGACTAGCAGAAGAGACCCAGTACTTC
abundance: -; j_gene: TRBJ2-3; d_gene: TRBD2; v_gene: TRBV6-1; CDR3aa: CASSPTVSGSGPDTQYF; CDR3nt: TGTGCCAGCAGTCCCACCGTTAGCGGGAGCGGCCCAGATACGCAGTATTTT
abundance: -; j_gene: TRBJ2-1; d_gene: -; v_gene: TRBV7-3; CDR3aa: CASSITGETNEQFF; CDR3nt: TGTGCCAGCAGCATTACTGGGGAAACTAATGAGCAGTTCTTC
abundance: -; j_gene: TRBJ2-1; d_gene: TRBD2; v_gene: TRBV7-6; CDR3aa: CASSLRTTSGSIVGNEQFF; CDR3nt: TGTGCCAGCAGCTTACGTACGACTAGCGGGAGCATTGTTGGGAATGAGCAGTTCTTC
abundance: -; j_gene: TRBJ2-1; d_gene: TRBD2; v_gene: TRBV15; CDR3aa: CATSPRELAGGNEQFF; CDR3nt: TGTGCCACCAGTCCGCGAGAACTAGCGGGAGGGAATGAGCAGTTCTTC
abundance: -; j_gene: TRBJ2-1; d_gene: TRBD2; v_gene: TRBV7-9; CDR3aa: CASSDSGSSYNEQFF; CDR3nt: TGTGCCAGCAGCGATAGCGGGAGCTCCTACAATGAGCAGTTCTTC